Below, 15 T cell receptor beta chains from the same sample are listed, as sequenced in a study of shared T cell receptors in the human thymus. Libraries were prepared by immunoSEQ multiplex PCR; TCRdb keeps only in-frame clonotypes and omits some of them. This sample has approximately 730,000 clones, with approximately 83% found just once. The sample also formed part of further work on human thymus T cells.

Sequencing used thymocytes. The receptors were sampled from a girl in the first two years of life with a congenital heart defect.

This clone was counted a single time. V is TRBV11-2 and J is TRBJ1-5; D is uncertain. Deletions cut 0 bases from V and 3 bases from J, with 12 bases between. Germline V gene sequence: CDR1 SGHAT, CDR2 FQNNGV. This CDR3 region has 16 residues. CDR3 DNA: TGTGCCAGCAGCTTAGATTCGAGGGTACCCAATCAGCCCCAGCATTTT. This encodes CASSLDSRVPNQPQHF. Full variable domain (missing parts from reference TRBV11-2 and TRBJ1-5): EAGVAQSPRYKIIEKRQSVAFWCNPISGHATLYWYQQILGQGPKLLIQFQNNGVVDDSQLPKDRFSAERLKGVDSTLKIQPAKLEDSAVYLCASSLDSRVPNQPQHFGDGTRLSIL.

This clone was picked up one time. V usage is TRBV19 and J usage is TRBJ1-5; D may be TRBD1 (6 bases). V lost 4 bases and J lost 0, with 22 bases in between. CDR3 length equals 19 residues. Germline V gene sequence: CDR1 LNHDA, CDR2 SQIVND (reference sequence). DNA of the CDR3: TGTGCCAGTAGTAGCCTCGGGTCAGGGGTAGAAAGTAGCAATCAGCCCCAGCATTTT. This sequence encodes CASSSLGSGVESSNQPQHF.

The genes are TRBV6-5 and TRBJ2-2, with TRBD1 matching over 8 bases. The trim removed 2 bases at V and 6 bases at J, leaving 8 bases unmatched. Germline V gene sequence: CDR1 MNHEY, CDR2 SVGAGI. The CDR3 spans 16 residues. The CDR3 region has the DNA TGTGCCAGCAGTTACGCAGGGGGCGAGGAGGCCGGGGAGCTGTTTTTT. Residues: CASSYAGGEEAGELFF.

This chain joins TRBV9 and TRBJ2-1, with unresolved D. Trimming left V 2 bases short and J 3 bases short, with 18 bases between. Germline loops: CDR1 SGDLS, CDR2 YYNGEE. The CDR3 runs 17 residues. For the CDR3, the DNA is TGTGCCAGCAGCGTGGATGGGCGCAGGTTATTCTACAATGAGCAGTTCTTC. This codes for CASSVDGRRLFYNEQFF.

The rearrangement uses TRBV6-1 and TRBJ1-4, with D tentatively TRBD1 (5 bases). V was shortened by 9 bases and J by 3 bases, with 14 bases between the two germline ends. The CDR3 length is 14 residues. The germline V gene has CDR1 MNHNS and CDR2 SASEGT. CDR3 sequence reads: CASYEGTSNEKLFF. As DNA, the CDR3 is TGTGCCAGTTATGAGGGGACTTCTAATGAAAAACTGTTTTTT.

The rearrangement joins TRBV4-3 to TRBJ1-6; 8 bases are a match to TRBD1. The V and J ends lost 4 bases and 10 bases, in that order; junction bases with no gene match: 9. Germline CDR1 LGHNA, CDR2 YSLEER. The CDR3 contains 15 residues. The CDR3 nucleotides are TGCGCCAGCAGCCTCAGGGGGCCCTATAGATCACCCCTCCACTTT. This codes for CASSLRGPYRSPLHF.

The genes are TRBV7-2 and TRBJ2-5; a possible D gene is TRBD2 (7 bases). CDR1 is SGHTA, CDR2 FQGNSA, per germline. CDR3 size: 16 residues. Between the trimmed V and J ends, which lost 1 base and 2 bases, there was a span of 14 bases. The CDR3 region is CASSLEGGPWQETQYF. As DNA, the CDR3 is TGTGCCAGCAGCTTAGAGGGGGGGCCGTGGCAAGAGACCCAGTACTTC.

This clone was picked up a small number of times. The gene calls are TRBV2 and TRBJ2-7; possible D gene TRBD1, 6 bases. CDR3 size: 13 residues. V lost 9 bases and J 3 bases, leaving 15 bases between the germline ends. Germline V CDR1 and CDR2: SNHLY, FYNNEI. CDR3 DNA sequence: TGTGCCAGGGCCGGGACAAACCACTACGAGCAGTACTTC. Translation: CARAGTNHYEQYF.

The chain has TRBV10-2 and TRBJ1-2; possibly TRBD1 for D (6 bases). V was shortened by 3 bases and J by 8 bases, with 25 bases between the two germline ends. The CDR3 extends over 17 amino acids. Germline V lookup: CDR1 WSHSY, CDR2 SAAADI. The CDR3 is CASSDKSVQGRGCGYTF. CDR3 DNA sequence: TGCGCCAGCAGTGATAAATCCGTACAGGGACGGGGTTGCGGCTACACCTTC.

This chain joins TRBV9 and TRBJ1-3; D is unclear. The CDR3 runs to 15 residues. With 3 bases removed from V and 0 bases from J, the gap between germline ends came to 10 bases. Germline assignment: CDR1 SGDLS and CDR2 YYNGEE. The CDR3 DNA follows: TGTGCCAGCAGCGCCACCATGAGCTCTGGAAACACCATATATTTT. It encodes CASSATMSSGNTIYF.

The rearrangement uses TRBV27 and TRBJ2-1; maybe TRBD1 (6 bases). Trimming stripped 9 bases from V and 4 bases from J, with 22 bases between. The germline gives CDR1 MNHEY, CDR2 SMNVEV (reference sequence). The CDR3 is 16 residues long. The chain's CDR3 is CASSVGGSEHYNEQFF. CDR3 in DNA: TGTGCCAGTAGCGTTGGGGGCTCCGAACATTACAATGAGCAGTTCTTC.

This chain joins TRBV21-1 and TRBJ2-3; the D call in the table, TRBD1, was not verified against the DNA. TRBV21-1 is recorded as a pseudogene. The CDR3 has 18 amino acids. This CDR3 is CASSSDSCLPVSTDTQYF. CDR3 bases: TGTGCCAGCAGCTCGGACAGCTGTCTTCCCGTCAGCACAGATACGCAGTATTTT.

The genes are TRBV15 and TRBJ1-5; 8 bases fit TRBD1. This CDR3 has 16 residues. The V segment lost 0 bases and the J segment 4 bases; nucleotides outside the gene matches: 5. CDR1 is LNHNV, CDR2 YYDKDF, per germline (reference sequence). CDR3 sequence reads: CATSRDPDRENQPQHF. Written as DNA, the CDR3 is TGTGCCACCAGCAGAGACCCGGACAGGGAAAATCAGCCCCAGCATTTT.

This chain joins TRBV29-1 and TRBJ1-1, with 9 bases matching TRBD1. The CDR3 is 16 residues long. CDR1 is SQVTM, CDR2 ANQGSEA, per germline. The junction had 11 bases not matched to a gene; V was cut back by 6 bases and J by 0 bases. DNA for the CDR3: TGCAGCGTAACCCGGGACAGGGAACACATGAACACTGAAGCTTTCTTT. Translating it yields CSVTRDREHMNTEAFF.

The rearrangement links TRBV19 to TRBJ1-3; 10 nucleotides agree with TRBD1. The germline gives CDR1 LNHDA, CDR2 SQIVND (reference sequence). CDR3 length: 16 residues. Trimming cost V 8 bases and J 1 base; bases outside gene matches: 8. CDR3 in DNA: TGTGCCAGTGGAATCGACAGGGGGCCATCTGGAAACACCATATATTTT. Translation: CASGIDRGPSGNTIYF.